The rows below give T cell receptor beta chains drawn from one sample of a study of post-analysis software for immune sequencing data. Each CDR3 protein gets one entry after TCRdb re-called the PCR reads with MiXCR. This repertoire shows some 160,000 distinct CDR3 sequences, 35% to 40% found once; its top ten account for under 30%. The material was blood, obtained after autologous hematopoietic stem cell transplantation. These receptor sequences come from a girl aged 10 to 17 with multiple sclerosis. Both conserved end residues are part of each CDR3. Fields, in order: CDR3 protein, CDR3 DNA, D gene, clone size, J gene, V gene. D genes are given only for firm matches. The listing skips clone size in some rows; elsewhere it reads once, few, many or a size class.

CDR3aa: CSASPGGQGITDTQYF
CDR3nt: TGCAGTGCTAGTCCAGGGGGACAGGGGATCACAGATACGCAGTATTTT
d_gene: TRBD1
abundance: NA
j_gene: TRBJ2-3
v_gene: TRBV20-1

CDR3aa: CASSFQTTDTQYF
CDR3nt: TGTGCCAGCAGCTTCCAGACCACAGATACGCAGTATTTT
d_gene: NA
abundance: few
j_gene: TRBJ2-3
v_gene: TRBV5-6

CDR3aa: CASSLEASAPTDTQYF
CDR3nt: TGTGCCAGCAGCTTAGAGGCTAGCGCTCCCACAGATACGCAGTATTTT
d_gene: NA
abundance: many
j_gene: TRBJ2-3
v_gene: TRBV7-9

CDR3aa: CANSTDRRQETQYF
CDR3nt: TGTGCCAACAGCACGGACAGGAGACAAGAGACCCAGTACTTC
d_gene: TRBD1
abundance: NA
j_gene: TRBJ2-5
v_gene: TRBV14

CDR3aa: CASSHRGRHPIVDTQYF
CDR3nt: TGTGCCAGCAGCCATAGGGGGCGGCACCCTATTGTGGATACGCAGTATTTT
d_gene: TRBD1
abundance: NA
j_gene: TRBJ2-3
v_gene: TRBV12-3/TRBV12-4

CDR3aa: CASSQDGTSGYEQYF
CDR3nt: TGTGCCAGCAGCCAAGATGGGACTAGCGGGTACGAGCAGTACTTC
d_gene: TRBD2
abundance: many
j_gene: TRBJ2-7
v_gene: TRBV4-2

CDR3aa: CASSLDLQPQHF
CDR3nt: TGTGCCAGCAGCTTAGATCTCCAGCCCCAGCATTTT
d_gene: NA
abundance: once
j_gene: TRBJ1-5
v_gene: TRBV7-8

CDR3aa: CASSSGLAGGRDEQYF
CDR3nt: TGTGCCAGCAGCTCCGGACTAGCGGGAGGGAGGGACGAGCAGTACTTC
d_gene: TRBD2
abundance: few
j_gene: TRBJ2-7
v_gene: TRBV7-2

CDR3aa: CASSEGLRANYGYTF
CDR3nt: TGTGCCAGCAGTGAAGGACTCAGGGCTAACTATGGCTACACCTTC
d_gene: NA
abundance: NA
j_gene: TRBJ1-2
v_gene: TRBV6-1

CDR3aa: CSASSRGTGTSNEQFF
CDR3nt: TGCAGTGCTAGTTCCCGAGGGACAGGGACTTCCAATGAGCAGTTCTTC
d_gene: TRBD1
abundance: few
j_gene: TRBJ2-1
v_gene: TRBV20-1

CDR3aa: CSVDPPRLNTEAFF
CDR3nt: TGCAGCGTCGACCCTCCTCGCTTGAACACTGAAGCTTTCTTT
d_gene: NA
abundance: few
j_gene: TRBJ1-1
v_gene: TRBV29-1

CDR3aa: CAISESIRGDEKLFF
CDR3nt: TGTGCCATCAGTGAGTCGATCAGGGGTGACGAAAAACTGTTTTTT
d_gene: NA
abundance: NA
j_gene: TRBJ1-4
v_gene: TRBV10-3

CDR3aa: CSAGEGPTSYNEQFF
CDR3nt: TGCAGTGCGGGTGAGGGCCCAACCTCCTACAATGAGCAGTTCTTC
d_gene: NA
abundance: NA
j_gene: TRBJ2-1
v_gene: TRBV20-1

CDR3aa: CATSDFGGGYPDTQYF
CDR3nt: TGTGCCACCAGTGATTTTGGGGGCGGGTATCCGGATACGCAGTATTTT
d_gene: NA
abundance: NA
j_gene: TRBJ2-3
v_gene: TRBV24-1

CDR3aa: CATAGYSNEKLFF
CDR3nt: TGTGCCACCGCAGGCTACAGCAATGAAAAACTGTTTTTT
d_gene: NA
abundance: NA
j_gene: TRBJ1-4
v_gene: TRBV15

CDR3aa: CAISPSGLGGYEQYF
CDR3nt: TGTGCCATCAGTCCCTCCGGTTTGGGTGGCTACGAGCAGTACTTC
d_gene: NA
abundance: NA
j_gene: TRBJ2-7
v_gene: TRBV10-3

CDR3aa: CASSEFPLVAWDEQFF
CDR3nt: TGCGCCAGCAGTGAATTCCCCTTGGTAGCGTGGGATGAGCAGTTCTTC
d_gene: NA
abundance: NA
j_gene: TRBJ2-1
v_gene: TRBV10-2

CDR3aa: CASTYGPVSYEQYF
CDR3nt: TGTGCCAGCACCTATGGTCCTGTTTCCTACGAGCAGTACTTC
d_gene: NA
abundance: NA
j_gene: TRBJ2-7
v_gene: TRBV6-1

CDR3aa: CASTNSGRGDCNEQFF
CDR3nt: TGTGCCAGCACCAATAGCGGGAGGGGGGACTGCAATGAGCAGTTCTTC
d_gene: TRBD2
abundance: few
j_gene: TRBJ2-1
v_gene: TRBV14

CDR3aa: CARSTTPAGTANEKLFF
CDR3nt: TGTGCCAGGTCAACCACTCCAGCTGGGACAGCTAATGAAAAACTGTTTTTT
d_gene: TRBD1
abundance: NA
j_gene: TRBJ1-4
v_gene: TRBV6-6

CDR3aa: CASSLDTGTSASNEQYF
CDR3nt: TGTGCCAGCAGCTTGGATACCGGGACTAGCGCTAGTAATGAGCAGTACTTC
d_gene: TRBD2
abundance: few
j_gene: TRBJ2-7
v_gene: TRBV5-4

CDR3aa: CSAGLNTGGNEQFF
CDR3nt: TGCAGCGCTGGCCTTAATACAGGGGGCAATGAGCAGTTCTTC
d_gene: TRBD1
abundance: NA
j_gene: TRBJ2-1
v_gene: TRBV29-1

CDR3aa: CASSRTETYEQYF
CDR3nt: TGTGCCAGCAGTCGGACCGAAACCTACGAGCAGTACTTC
d_gene: NA
abundance: NA
j_gene: TRBJ2-7
v_gene: TRBV6-2/TRBV6-3

CDR3aa: CASSHGQGINEQFF
CDR3nt: TGTGCCAGCAGCCACGGACAGGGTATCAATGAGCAGTTCTTC
d_gene: TRBD1
abundance: NA
j_gene: TRBJ2-1
v_gene: TRBV7-6

CDR3aa: CAIRGAWDEQYF
CDR3nt: TGTGCCATCCGAGGGGCATGGGACGAGCAGTACTTC
d_gene: NA
abundance: NA
j_gene: TRBJ2-7
v_gene: TRBV10-3

CDR3aa: CASSRLGSDTQYF
CDR3nt: TGTGCCAGCAGTCGACTAGGATCAGATACGCAGTATTTT
d_gene: NA
abundance: once
j_gene: TRBJ2-3
v_gene: TRBV12-3/TRBV12-4

CDR3aa: CASSGRKEGQGPYNEQFF
CDR3nt: TGTGCCAGCAGTGGACGCAAGGAAGGACAGGGACCCTACAATGAGCAGTTCTTC
d_gene: TRBD1
abundance: NA
j_gene: TRBJ2-1
v_gene: TRBV6-1

CDR3aa: CASSQDRGTQEETQYF
CDR3nt: TGTGCCAGCAGCCAAGATAGAGGGACACAGGAAGAGACCCAGTACTTC
d_gene: NA
abundance: few
j_gene: TRBJ2-5
v_gene: TRBV3-1

CDR3aa: CASSYGGQINYGYTF
CDR3nt: TGTGCCAGCAGCTATGGGGGGCAGATAAACTATGGCTACACCTTC
d_gene: NA
abundance: many
j_gene: TRBJ1-2
v_gene: TRBV9

CDR3aa: CATSSYKMTGPQPQHF
CDR3nt: TGTGCCACCAGCAGCTATAAGATGACAGGGCCTCAGCCCCAGCATTTT
d_gene: TRBD1
abundance: NA
j_gene: TRBJ1-5
v_gene: TRBV15

CDR3aa: CSVDLGGTTEAFF
CDR3nt: TGCAGCGTTGATTTGGGTGGAACCACTGAAGCTTTCTTT
d_gene: NA
abundance: few
j_gene: TRBJ1-1
v_gene: TRBV29-1

CDR3aa: CASSLVPLQKETQYF
CDR3nt: TGTGCCAGCAGCTTAGTCCCTCTACAGAAAGAGACCCAGTACTTC
d_gene: NA
abundance: NA
j_gene: TRBJ2-5
v_gene: TRBV7-6

CDR3aa: CASSQVLPGQGDEKLFF
CDR3nt: TGCGCCAGCAGCCAAGTTTTACCGGGACAGGGAGACGAAAAACTGTTTTTT
d_gene: TRBD1
abundance: NA
j_gene: TRBJ1-4
v_gene: TRBV4-1

CDR3aa: CSARVGGWGTDTQYF
CDR3nt: TGCAGTGCTAGAGTAGGAGGGTGGGGCACAGATACGCAGTATTTT
d_gene: NA
abundance: NA
j_gene: TRBJ2-3
v_gene: TRBV20-1

CDR3aa: CASSQGGVGQPQHF
CDR3nt: TGTGCCAGCAGCCAAGGCGGGGTGGGTCAGCCCCAGCATTTT
d_gene: NA
abundance: few
j_gene: TRBJ1-5
v_gene: TRBV27

CDR3aa: CASSLDGNYGFTF
CDR3nt: TGTGCCAGCAGCTTAGACGGCAACTATGGCTTCACCTTC
d_gene: NA
abundance: NA
j_gene: TRBJ1-2
v_gene: TRBV7-2

CDR3aa: CASSLEFGTYEQYF
CDR3nt: TGTGCCAGCAGCTTGGAGTTCGGTACCTACGAGCAGTACTTC
d_gene: NA
abundance: NA
j_gene: TRBJ2-7
v_gene: TRBV11-3

CDR3aa: CSAPSPGRGGYTF
CDR3nt: TGCAGTGCCCCCTCTCCTGGGCGTGGTGGCTACACCTTC
d_gene: NA
abundance: once
j_gene: TRBJ1-2
v_gene: TRBV20-1

CDR3aa: CASSYTGGRTGELFF
CDR3nt: TGTGCCAGCAGCTATACAGGGGGCCGCACCGGGGAGCTGTTTTTT
d_gene: TRBD1
abundance: NA
j_gene: TRBJ2-2
v_gene: TRBV3-1

CDR3aa: CASSIGQIHTEAFF
CDR3nt: TGTGCCAGTAGTATAGGACAGATCCACACTGAAGCTTTCTTT
d_gene: NA
abundance: NA
j_gene: TRBJ1-1
v_gene: TRBV19

CDR3aa: CASSFGSGSSTDTQYF
CDR3nt: TGTGCCAGCAGCTTCGGATCAGGCTCTAGCACAGATACGCAGTATTTT
d_gene: NA
abundance: few
j_gene: TRBJ2-3
v_gene: TRBV5-8